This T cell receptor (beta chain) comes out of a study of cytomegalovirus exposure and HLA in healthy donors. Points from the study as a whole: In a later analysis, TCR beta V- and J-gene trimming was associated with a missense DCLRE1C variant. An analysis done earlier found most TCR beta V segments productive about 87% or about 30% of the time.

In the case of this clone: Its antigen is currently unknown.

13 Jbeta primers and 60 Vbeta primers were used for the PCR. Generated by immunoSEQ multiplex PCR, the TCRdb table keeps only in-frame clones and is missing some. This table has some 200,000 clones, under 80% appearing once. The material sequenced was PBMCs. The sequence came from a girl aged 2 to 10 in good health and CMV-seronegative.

CDR3 nucleotides: TGTGCCAGCAGCTTCCAGGGGTGGGACACTGAAGCTTTCTTT. As protein: CASSFQGWDTEAFF. V is TRBV7-9 and J is TRBJ1-1; weak D call: TRBD1 (6 bases). Germline assignment: CDR1 SEHNR and CDR2 FQNEAQ (reference sequence). Trimming took off 3 bases at V and 3 bases at J, with 11 bases between the two ends. There are 14 residues in the CDR3.